The subject of this entry is one T cell receptor beta chain. This clonotype was seen repeatedly, ten times or more. The clone's antigen remains unknown. No base quality information exists; no much larger clone differs at one position. This sample is drawn from a study of regulatory T cells in long-lasting Graves disease (dated by TCRdb to the early 2020s). Some background on the complete study: Persistent Graves' disease was defined as antithyroid drug treatment for over 5 years with persistently positive TSH receptor autoantibodies. This study used TCR sequencing and RNA sequencing of peripheral blood to compare persistent Graves' disease patients against newly diagnosed Graves' disease patients. The study was registered as a clinical trial and conducted in China. A total of 33 samples underwent TCR sequencing, from around 13 patients with persistent Graves' disease and 20 patients with newly diagnosed Graves' disease. On average, persistent Graves' disease patients in the clinical cohort had been on antithyroid drugs for approximately ten years.

The investigation overall reported the following: Persistent patients shared more public clonotypes among themselves (around 2,500) than newly diagnosed patients did (approximately 970). Preferential use of TRBV28, TRBJ1-2 and TRBJ2-5 was observed in persistent disease, whereas TRBV20-1 and TRBJ2-1 were favored in newly diagnosed disease. The small sample size was acknowledged by the authors as a limitation that may reduce accuracy. Sequencing and analysis were restricted to the TCR beta chain. Compared with newly diagnosed patients, persistent Graves' disease patients had lower TCR Shannon entropy and fewer highly expanded clones, which suggests clonal expansion. Peripheral blood alone was examined, since thyroid tissue, which constituted the primary lesion, could not be accessed.

The library was made by multiplex PCR. These reads were obtained on an Illumina HiSeq 4000. To build TCR beta libraries, CDR3 regions were amplified by Arm-PCR using iRepertoire HTBI primers. Before sequencing, the PCR products underwent gel purification. The original methods were these. Gene usage analysis of CDR3 amino acid clonotypes used the 60 to 75 TRBV and about 15 TRBJ segments found across samples. COPE and FqMerger were used to merge the filtered high-quality paired reads into contigs. BLAST was used to align contigs to IMGT TRBV, TRBD and TRBJ reference genes, and CDR3 was defined according to IMGT. Clonotypes above 0.1% frequency were classified as highly expanded clones. Repertoire diversity was measured by Shannon entropy, and V-J evenness by the Gini coefficient. A clonotype was considered public if more than one individual shared it. The public reads were reprocessed in TCRdb via fastp at Q25 and MiXCR, keeping in-frame beta chains. Every distinct CDR3 protein forms one entry, paired with its most common genes and DNA. The V and J calls were determined by TCRdb, not by the authors. The sample includes under 350,000 distinct CDR3 sequences, with under 25% observed a single time. The top ten clones comprise around three fifths of the sample.

The time point label here, explained by the study, means: persistent/refractory GD, antithyroid drugs over 5 years with positive TRAb. RNA was extracted from PBMCs in TRIzol for both TCR sequencing and RNA sequencing. Graves' disease was diagnosed according to American Thyroid Association guidelines. The patients came from an endocrinology department in Xi'an, China. From each patient, approximately 10 milliliters of peripheral blood was collected into an EDTA anticoagulant tube. Ficoll Paque Plus density gradient separation was used to isolate PBMCs, and no further T cell sorting was done. An Agilent 2100 Bioanalyzer and agarose gel were used to check RNA quality, and a NanoDrop 2000 was used to measure RNA concentration. Measured from the cysteine to the phenylalanine, the CDR3 is 13 residues long. Only CDR3 DNA is held: 39 bases, read in frame from base 1. For CDR1 and CDR2, the germline V gene (reference sequence) lists DFQATT and SNEGSKA. V is pared back by 5 bases and J by 2 bases, with 12 bases lying between the germline termini.

Sequenced material: peripheral blood mononuclear cells (PBMCs), taken when the disease was refractory, from a patient treated with antithyroid drugs. This chain is built from TRBV20-1 and TRBJ2-5, with no D gene named confidently. This TCR derives from a female donor with Graves disease. The CDR3 in this case is CSAGPRAQETQYF. At the DNA level, the sequence is TGCAGTGCTGGACCCAGAGCACAAGAGACCCAGTACTTC.